The text below deals with one T cell receptor beta chain. No antigen is known for it. Using RNA transcripts as the source, TCR beta CDR3 regions were amplified. The HTBI primer set served for first-round RT-PCR of the TCR CDR3. TCRdb re-called the multiplex PCR reads with MiXCR, one entry per CDR3 protein. The sample consists of 550,000 to 700,000 distinct CDR3 sequences, roughly 50% of them appearing once. This sample is drawn from a study of T cells in Graves' hyperthyroidism and ophthalmopathy. Notes on the study in general: Progression to ophthalmopathy was predicted a median of approximately 6.4 months early.

CDR1 and CDR2 (germline): DFQATT, SNEGSKA (reference sequence). This CDR3 contains 11 residues. The chain is built from TRBV20-1 and TRBJ2-7; the match to TRBD2 covers 10 bases. The sequence came from an adult woman with Graves' disease, either hyperthyroidism or ophthalmopathy (not recorded which). Sequencing was performed on peripheral blood or thyroid tissue (not recorded which). The chain's CDR3 is CTEDPSGSPYF. CDR3 in DNA: TGCACCGAGGATCCTAGCGGGAGTCCGTACTTC.